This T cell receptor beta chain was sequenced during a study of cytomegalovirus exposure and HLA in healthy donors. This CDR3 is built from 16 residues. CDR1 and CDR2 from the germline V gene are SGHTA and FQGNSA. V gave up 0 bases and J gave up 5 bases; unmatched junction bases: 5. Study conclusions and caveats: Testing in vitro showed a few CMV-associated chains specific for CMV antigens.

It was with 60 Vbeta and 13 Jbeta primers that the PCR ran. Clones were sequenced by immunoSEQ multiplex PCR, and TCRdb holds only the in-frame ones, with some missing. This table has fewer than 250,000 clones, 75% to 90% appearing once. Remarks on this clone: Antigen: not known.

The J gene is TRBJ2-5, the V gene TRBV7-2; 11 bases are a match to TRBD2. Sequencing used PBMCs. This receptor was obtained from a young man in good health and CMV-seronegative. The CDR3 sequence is CASSLALAGGPETQYF. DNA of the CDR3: TGTGCCAGCAGCTTAGCTCTAGCGGGGGGCCCGGAGACCCAGTACTTC.